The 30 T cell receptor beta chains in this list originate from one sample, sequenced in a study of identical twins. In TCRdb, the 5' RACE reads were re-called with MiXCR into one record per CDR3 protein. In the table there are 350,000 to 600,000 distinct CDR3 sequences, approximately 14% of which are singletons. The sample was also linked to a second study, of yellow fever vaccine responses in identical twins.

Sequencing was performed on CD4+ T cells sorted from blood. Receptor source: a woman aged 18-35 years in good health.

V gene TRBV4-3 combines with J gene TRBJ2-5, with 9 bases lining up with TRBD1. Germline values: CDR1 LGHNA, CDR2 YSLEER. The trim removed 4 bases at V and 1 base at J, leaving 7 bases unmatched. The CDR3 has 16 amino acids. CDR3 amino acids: CASSLTGTGFQETQYF. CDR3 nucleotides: TGCGCCAGCAGCCTGACCGGGACAGGGTTCCAAGAGACCCAGTACTTC.

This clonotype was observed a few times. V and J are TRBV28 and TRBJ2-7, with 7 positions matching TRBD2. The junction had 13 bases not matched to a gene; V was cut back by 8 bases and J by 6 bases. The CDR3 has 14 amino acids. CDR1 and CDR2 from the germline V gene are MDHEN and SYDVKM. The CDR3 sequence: CASCYVKRGSEQYF. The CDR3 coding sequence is TGTGCCAGCTGTTACGTCAAGCGGGGTTCCGAGCAGTACTTC.

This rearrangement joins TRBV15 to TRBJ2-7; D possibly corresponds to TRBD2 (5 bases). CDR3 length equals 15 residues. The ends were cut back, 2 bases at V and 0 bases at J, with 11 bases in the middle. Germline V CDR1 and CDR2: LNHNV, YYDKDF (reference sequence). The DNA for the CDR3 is TGTGCCACCAGCAGACGAGCGGCTAGCTCCTACGAGCAGTACTTC. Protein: CATSRRAASSYEQYF.

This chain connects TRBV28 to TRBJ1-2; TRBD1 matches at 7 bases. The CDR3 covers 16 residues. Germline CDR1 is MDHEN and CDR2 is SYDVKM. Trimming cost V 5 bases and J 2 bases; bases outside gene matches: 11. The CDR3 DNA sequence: TGTGCCAGCAGTACATCGACAGGGTTCGTAAACTATGGCTACACCTTC. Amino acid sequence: CASSTSTGFVNYGYTF.

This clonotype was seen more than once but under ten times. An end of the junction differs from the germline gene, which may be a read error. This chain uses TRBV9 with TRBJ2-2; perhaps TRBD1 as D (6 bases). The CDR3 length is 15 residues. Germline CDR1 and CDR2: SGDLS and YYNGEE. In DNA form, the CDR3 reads TGTGCCAGCACCGTAACAGGGTGGAACACCGGGGAGCTGTTTTTT. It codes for CASTVTGWNTGELFF.

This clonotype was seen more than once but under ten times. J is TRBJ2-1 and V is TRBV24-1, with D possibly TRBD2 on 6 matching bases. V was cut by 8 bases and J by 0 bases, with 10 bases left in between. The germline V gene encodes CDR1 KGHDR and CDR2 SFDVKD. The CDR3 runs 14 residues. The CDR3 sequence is CATTGGNSYNEQFF. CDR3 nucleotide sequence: TGTGCCACCACGGGCGGGAACTCCTACAATGAGCAGTTCTTC.

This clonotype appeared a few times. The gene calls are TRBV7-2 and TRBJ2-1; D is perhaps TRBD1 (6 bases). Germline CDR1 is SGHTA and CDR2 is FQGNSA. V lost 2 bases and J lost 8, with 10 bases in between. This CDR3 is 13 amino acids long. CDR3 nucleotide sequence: TGTGCCAGCAGCTTACAACAGGGCGATGAGCAGTTCTTC. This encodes CASSLQQGDEQFF.

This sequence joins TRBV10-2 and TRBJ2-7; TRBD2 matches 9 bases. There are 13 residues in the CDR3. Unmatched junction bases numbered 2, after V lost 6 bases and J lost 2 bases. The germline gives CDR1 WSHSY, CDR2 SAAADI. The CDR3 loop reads CASRAGGTYEQYF. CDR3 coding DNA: TGCGCCAGCAGAGCGGGGGGAACCTACGAGCAGTACTTC.

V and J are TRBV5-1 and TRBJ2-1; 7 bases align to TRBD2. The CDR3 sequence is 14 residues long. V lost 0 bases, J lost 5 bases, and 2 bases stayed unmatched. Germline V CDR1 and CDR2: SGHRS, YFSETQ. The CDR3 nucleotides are TGCGCCAGCAGCTTGGCGACTAGCAACAATGAGCAGTTCTTC. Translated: CASSLATSNNEQFF.

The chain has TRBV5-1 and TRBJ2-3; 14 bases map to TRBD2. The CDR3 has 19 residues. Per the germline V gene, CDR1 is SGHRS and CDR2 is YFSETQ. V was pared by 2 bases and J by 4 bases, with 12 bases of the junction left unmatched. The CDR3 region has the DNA TGCGCCAGCAGCTTTTCGACTAGCGGGAGGGCCCCGGTTTCAGATACGCAGTATTTT. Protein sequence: CASSFSTSGRAPVSDTQYF.

The CDR3 reads CASSTRGEQYF. The CDR3 region has the DNA TGTGCCAGCAGTACCAGAGGGGAGCAGTACTTC. The V gene is TRBV12-3 or TRBV12-4, the J gene TRBJ2-7; possibly TRBD2 for D (5 bases). V lost 5 bases and J 7 bases, leaving 9 bases between the germline ends. The CDR3 is made up of 11 amino acids.

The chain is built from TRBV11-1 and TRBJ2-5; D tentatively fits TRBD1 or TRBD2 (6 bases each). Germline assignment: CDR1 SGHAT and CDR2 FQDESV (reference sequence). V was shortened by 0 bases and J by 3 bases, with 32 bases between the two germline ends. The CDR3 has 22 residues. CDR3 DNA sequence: TGTGCCAGCAGCTTAGCGTTGGGAGGCCTTTCGTTCTTGGGGGCTTCGAAAGAGACCCAGTACTTC. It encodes CASSLALGGLSFLGASKETQYF.

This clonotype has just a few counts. DNA for the CDR3: TGTGCCAGCAGCTTGGGGACACCTAATCAGCCCCAGCATTTT. It yields the protein CASSLGTPNQPQHF. The chain is built from TRBV7-9 and TRBJ1-5, with D perhaps matching TRBD1 (6 bases). From germline, CDR1 is SEHNR and CDR2 FQNEAQ (reference sequence). Trimming removed 3 bases at V and 4 bases at J, with 10 bases between. The CDR3 totals 14 residues. Full variable domain (missing parts from reference TRBV7-9 and TRBJ1-5): DTGVSQNPRHKITKRGQNVTFRCDPISEHNRLYWYRQTLGQGPEFLTYFQNEAQLEKSRLLSDRFSAERPKGSFSTLEIQRTEQGDSAMYLCASSLGTPNQPQHFGDGTRLSIL.

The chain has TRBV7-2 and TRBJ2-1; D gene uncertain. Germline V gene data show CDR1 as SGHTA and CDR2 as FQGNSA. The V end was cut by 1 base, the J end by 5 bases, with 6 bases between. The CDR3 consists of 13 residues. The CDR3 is CASSLDPNNEQFF. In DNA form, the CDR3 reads TGTGCCAGCAGCTTAGATCCCAACAATGAGCAGTTCTTC.

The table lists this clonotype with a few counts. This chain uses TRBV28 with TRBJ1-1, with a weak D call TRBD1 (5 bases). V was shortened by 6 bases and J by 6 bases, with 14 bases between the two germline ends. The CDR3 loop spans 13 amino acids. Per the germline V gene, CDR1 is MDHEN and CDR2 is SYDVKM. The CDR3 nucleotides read TGTGCCAGCAGCAACGGGCCCAGGGCTGAAGCTTTCTTT. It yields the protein CASSNGPRAEAFF.

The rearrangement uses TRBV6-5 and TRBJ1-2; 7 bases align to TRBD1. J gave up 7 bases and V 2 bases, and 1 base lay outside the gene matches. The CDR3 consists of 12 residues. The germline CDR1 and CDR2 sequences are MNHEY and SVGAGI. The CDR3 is CASSYKGAGYTF. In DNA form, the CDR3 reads TGTGCCAGCAGTTACAAGGGGGCTGGCTACACCTTC.

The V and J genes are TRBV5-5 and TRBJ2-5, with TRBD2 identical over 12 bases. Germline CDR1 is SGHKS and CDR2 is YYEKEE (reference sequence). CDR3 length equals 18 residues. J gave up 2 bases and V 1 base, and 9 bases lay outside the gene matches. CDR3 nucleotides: TGTGCCAGCAGCTTGCTGGCTAGCGGGGGGGTAGCACAAGAGACCCAGTACTTC. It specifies CASSLLASGGVAQETQYF.

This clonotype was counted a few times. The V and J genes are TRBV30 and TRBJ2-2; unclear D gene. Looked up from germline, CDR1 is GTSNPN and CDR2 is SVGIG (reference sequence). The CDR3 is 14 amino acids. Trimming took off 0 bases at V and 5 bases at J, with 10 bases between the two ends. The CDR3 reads CAWSVLTGTGELFF. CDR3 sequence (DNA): TGTGCCTGGAGTGTACTAACTGGTACCGGGGAGCTGTTTTTT.

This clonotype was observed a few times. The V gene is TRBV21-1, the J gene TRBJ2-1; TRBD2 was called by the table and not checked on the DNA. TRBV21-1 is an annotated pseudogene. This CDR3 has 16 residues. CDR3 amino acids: CASSKGWEGSVDEQFF. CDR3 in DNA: TGTGCCAGCAGCAAAGGTTGGGAGGGGTCCGTGGATGAGCAGTTCTTC.

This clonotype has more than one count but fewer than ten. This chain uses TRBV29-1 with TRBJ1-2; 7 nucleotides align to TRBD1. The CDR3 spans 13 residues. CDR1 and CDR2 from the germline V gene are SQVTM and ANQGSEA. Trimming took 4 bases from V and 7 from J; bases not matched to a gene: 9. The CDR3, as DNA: TGCAGCGTTGCCCTCCGAGACAGGGCTGGCTACACCTTC. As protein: CSVALRDRAGYTF.

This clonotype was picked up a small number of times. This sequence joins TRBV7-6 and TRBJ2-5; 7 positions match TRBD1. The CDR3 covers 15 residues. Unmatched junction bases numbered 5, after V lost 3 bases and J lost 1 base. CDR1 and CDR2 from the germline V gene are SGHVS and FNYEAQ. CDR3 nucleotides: TGTGCCAGCAGCTTCCATCCAGGGGGCCAAGAGACCCAGTACTTC. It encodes CASSFHPGGQETQYF. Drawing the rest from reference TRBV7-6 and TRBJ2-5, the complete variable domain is GAGVSQSPRYKVTKRGQDVALRCDPISGHVSLYWYRQALGQGPEFLTYFNYEAQQDKSGLPNDRFSAERPEGSISTLTIQRTEQRDSAMYRCASSFHPGGQETQYFGPGTRLLVL.

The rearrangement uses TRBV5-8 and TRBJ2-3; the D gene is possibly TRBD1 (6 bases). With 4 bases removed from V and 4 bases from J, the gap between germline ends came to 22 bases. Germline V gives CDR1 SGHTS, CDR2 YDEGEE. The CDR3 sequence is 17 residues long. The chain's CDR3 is CASSASAPGSGADTQYF. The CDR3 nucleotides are TGTGCCAGCAGCGCCTCGGCCCCCGGGTCAGGGGCAGATACGCAGTATTTT. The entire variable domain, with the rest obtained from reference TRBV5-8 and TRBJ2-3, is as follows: EAGVTQSPTHLIKTRGQQATLRCSPISGHTSVYWYQQALGLGLQFLLWYDEGEERNRGNFPPRFSGRQFPNYSSELNVNALELEDSALYLCASSASAPGSGADTQYFGPGTRLTVL.

CDR3 bases: TGTGCCTGGTCTAGACTAGCGGGAGTCAGGAATGAGCAGTTCTTC. Amino acid sequence: CAWSRLAGVRNEQFF. The rearrangement joins TRBV30 to TRBJ2-1; 12 bases align to TRBD2. The V gene's germline CDR1 is GTSNPN and CDR2 SVGIG (reference sequence). Trimming cost V 5 bases and J 7 bases; bases outside gene matches: 9. This CDR3 has 15 amino acids.

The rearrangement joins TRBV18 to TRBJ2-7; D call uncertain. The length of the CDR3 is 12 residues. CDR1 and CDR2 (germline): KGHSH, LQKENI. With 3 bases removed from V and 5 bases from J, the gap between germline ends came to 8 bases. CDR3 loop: CASSPPGNEQYF. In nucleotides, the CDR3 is TGTGCCAGCTCACCTCCCGGCAACGAGCAGTACTTC.

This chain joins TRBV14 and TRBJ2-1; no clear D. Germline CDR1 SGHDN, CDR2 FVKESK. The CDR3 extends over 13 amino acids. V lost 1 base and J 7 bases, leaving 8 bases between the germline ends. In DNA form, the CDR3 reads TGTGCCAGCAGCCAAGTCCCCGGGAATGAGCAGTTCTTC. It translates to CASSQVPGNEQFF.

CDR3 nucleotide sequence: TGTGCCTGGAGTGAATGGTTATACAATGAGCAGTTCTTC. This gives the protein CAWSEWLYNEQFF. The chain combines TRBV30 with TRBJ2-1, with D hard to call. The CDR3 totals 13 residues. With 1 base removed from V and 4 bases from J, the gap between germline ends came to 8 bases. Germline CDR1 is GTSNPN and CDR2 is SVGIG (reference sequence).

CDR3 sequence: CASSLKPRGGTEAFF. The CDR3 nucleotides are TGTGCCAGCAGTTTAAAGCCCCGGGGCGGCACTGAAGCTTTCTTT. V usage is TRBV6-5 and J usage is TRBJ1-1; D is perhaps TRBD1 (5 bases). V was shortened by 4 bases and J by 4 bases, with 16 bases between the two germline ends. The CDR3 contains 15 residues. Germline CDR1 and CDR2: MNHEY and SVGAGI.

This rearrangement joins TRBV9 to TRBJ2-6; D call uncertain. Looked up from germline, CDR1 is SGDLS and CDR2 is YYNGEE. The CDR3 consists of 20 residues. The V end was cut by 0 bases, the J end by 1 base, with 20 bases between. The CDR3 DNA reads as TGTGCCAGCAGCGTAGCTACACAGTATCATCCCTCATCTGGGGCCAACGTCCTGACTTTC. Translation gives CASSVATQYHPSSGANVLTF.

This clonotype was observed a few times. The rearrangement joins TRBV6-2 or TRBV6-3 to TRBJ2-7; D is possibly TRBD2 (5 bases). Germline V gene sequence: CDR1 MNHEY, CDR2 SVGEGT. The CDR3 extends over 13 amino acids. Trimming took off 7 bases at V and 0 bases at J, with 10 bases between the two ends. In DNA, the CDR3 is TGTGCCAGCACCAGACTAAGCTCCTACGAGCAGTACTTC. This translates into CASTRLSSYEQYF.

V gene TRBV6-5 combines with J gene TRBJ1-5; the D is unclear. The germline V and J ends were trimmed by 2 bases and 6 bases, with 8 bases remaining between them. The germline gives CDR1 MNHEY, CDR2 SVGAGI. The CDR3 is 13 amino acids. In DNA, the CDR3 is TGTGCCAGCAGTTACGTTCTGGGTCAGCCCCAGCATTTT. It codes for CASSYVLGQPQHF.